These 25 T cell receptor beta chains share one sample of origin, sequenced in a study of blood T cell repertoires in COVID-19. Data came from immunoSEQ multiplex PCR; TCRdb stores just in-frame clones and leaves some out. Among tens of thousands of clones listed, 91% were seen once. The sequenced sample consisted of peripheral blood. Receptors were obtained from a human donor with active COVID-19. The donor label of this sample is uncertain.

This chain connects TRBV3-1 (or the pseudogene TRBV3-2) to TRBJ2-3, with TRBD2 matching 9 bases. V lost 2 bases to trimming and J lost 4 bases; unmatched junction nucleotides: 13. Germline V gene sequence: CDR1 LGHDT, CDR2 YNNKEL (reference sequence). The CDR3 runs 18 residues. The CDR3 nucleotides read TGTGCCAGCAGCCAATCGCCCCCCGGCGGGGGGGTCCCAGATACGCAGTATTTT. Amino acids: CASSQSPPGGGVPDTQYF.

The chain recombines TRBV7-9 with TRBJ2-7, with 10 bases that match TRBD1. The CDR3 length is 16 residues. V lost 2 bases, J lost 4 bases, and 8 bases stayed unmatched. Germline V gives CDR1 SEHNR, CDR2 FQNEAQ (reference sequence). CDR3 in DNA: TGTGCCAGCAGCTTAAATATGGGGGGACAGGGGTACGAGCAGTACTTC. This codes for CASSLNMGGQGYEQYF.

The chain carries TRBV9 and TRBJ1-1; the match to TRBD1 covers 8 bases. Germline CDR1 SGDLS, CDR2 YYNGEE. Losses at the gene ends were 3 bases for V and 2 bases for J; bases not matched to a gene: 6. CDR3 length: 15 residues. The CDR3 loop is CASSGGTGGNTEAFF. The CDR3 nucleotides read TGTGCCAGCAGCGGAGGTACAGGGGGAAACACTGAAGCTTTCTTT. The full variable domain, in which reference TRBV9 and TRBJ1-1 provide the parts outside the CDR3, is DSGVTQTPKHLITATGQRVTLRCSPRSGDLSVYWYQQSLDQGLQFLIQYYNGEERAKGNILERFSAQQFPDLHSELNLSSLELGDSALYFCASSGGTGGNTEAFFGQGTRLTVV.

V is TRBV6-6 and J is TRBJ2-1; D is possibly TRBD2 (5 bases). Germline V gene lookup returns CDR1 MNHNY and CDR2 SVGAGI (reference sequence). This CDR3 region has 12 residues. V shed 4 bases and J shed 15 bases, with 16 bases lying between them. The CDR3 sequence: CASSSMRERLFF. CDR3 nucleotide sequence: TGTGCCAGCAGTTCCATGAGGGAGCGGCTGTTCTTC.

This clone occurred once. The chain carries TRBV10-3 and TRBJ2-3, with D maybe TRBD1 (5 bases). Per germline, CDR1 ENHRY and CDR2 SYGVKD. The CDR3 consists of 12 residues. V was clipped by 6 bases and J by 1 base, with 5 bases between them. The CDR3 bases are TGTGCCATCAGGACAGGCACAGATACGCAGTATTTT. Its protein is CAIRTGTDTQYF.

This chain's CDR3 is CASSQDQSGGEMSYEQYF. CDR3 coding DNA: TGTGCCAGCAGCCAAGATCAAAGCGGCGGCGAGATGAGTTACGAGCAGTACTTC. The rearrangement links TRBV4-2 to TRBJ2-7, with a possible D match to TRBD2 (5 bases). V was cut by 0 bases and J by 4 bases, with 22 bases left in between. CDR3 length: 18 amino acids. Germline V CDR1 and CDR2: LGHNA, YNFKEQ.

V and J are TRBV4-1 and TRBJ2-1; a possible D gene is TRBD1 (6 bases). The CDR3 contains 15 residues. V gave up 3 bases and J gave up 8 bases, with 17 bases separating them. CDR1 is MGHRA and CDR2 is YSYEKL in the germline V gene. The CDR3: CASSQMGNYRDEQFF. In DNA form, the CDR3 reads TGCGCCAGCAGCCAGATGGGGAACTACAGGGATGAGCAGTTCTTC.

This sequence joins TRBV2 and TRBJ2-5; 11 bases are a match to TRBD2. The ends lost 2 bases at V and 4 bases at J; junction bases unmatched: 9. This CDR3 region has 17 residues. Germline V lookup: CDR1 SNHLY, CDR2 FYNNEI. The CDR3 sequence is CASSEFLAGGPRETQYF. The CDR3 DNA reads as TGTGCCAGCAGTGAATTTTTAGCGGGGGGGCCGCGAGAGACCCAGTACTTC.

This sequence joins TRBV28 and TRBJ1-1, with 8 positions matching TRBD1. Germline CDR1 is MDHEN and CDR2 is SYDVKM. CDR3 length: 14 residues. Losses at the gene ends were 2 bases for V and 4 bases for J; bases not matched to a gene: 3. The CDR3 loop is CASSLGQGVTEAFF. CDR3 nucleotides: TGTGCCAGCAGTTTAGGACAGGGCGTCACTGAAGCTTTCTTT. Complete variable domain (other parts from reference TRBV28 and TRBJ1-1): DVKVTQSSRYLVKRTGEKVFLECVQDMDHENMFWYRQDPGLGLRLIYFSYDVKMKEKGDIPEGYSVSREKKERFSLILESASTNQTSMYLCASSLGQGVTEAFFGQGTRLTVV.

The V and J genes are TRBV2 and TRBJ2-1; no clear D gene. Per the germline V gene, CDR1 is SNHLY and CDR2 is FYNNEI. The V end was cut by 8 bases, the J end by 5 bases, with 16 bases between. The CDR3 is 14 residues long. This CDR3 reads CASQAVSDHNEQFF. CDR3 DNA: TGTGCCAGCCAGGCTGTTTCCGACCACAATGAGCAGTTCTTC. Based on the CDR3 plus reference TRBV2 and TRBJ2-1, the full variable domain is EPEVTQTPSHQVTQMGQEVILRCVPISNHLYFYWYRQILGQKVEFLVSFYNNEISEKSEIFDDQFSVERPDGSNFTLKIRSTKLEDSAMYFCASQAVSDHNEQFFGPGTRLTVL.

The rearrangement joins TRBV7-3 to TRBJ2-7; D is unresolved. Germline CDR1 SGHTA, CDR2 FQGTGA. V was shortened by 5 bases and J by 6 bases, with 14 bases between the two germline ends. The CDR3 spans 13 residues. In DNA form, the CDR3 reads TGTGCCAGCAGCCCAGCCCCGTCGGGCGAGCAGTACTTC. Amino acid sequence: CASSPAPSGEQYF.

The J gene is TRBJ2-7, the V gene TRBV4-1; 10 bases match TRBD2. V was pared by 3 bases and J by 0 bases, with 8 bases of the junction left unmatched. This CDR3 contains 17 residues. Germline V lookup: CDR1 MGHRA, CDR2 YSYEKL. The CDR3 DNA reads as TGCGCCAGCAGCCACACCGACGCTAGCGGGGGCTCCTACGAGCAGTACTTC. This sequence encodes CASSHTDASGGSYEQYF.

This sequence joins TRBV7-8 and TRBJ2-3; tentative D call: TRBD2 (7 bases). Germline values: CDR1 SGHVS, CDR2 FQNEAQ. This CDR3 region has 17 residues. Trimming took off 0 bases at V and 4 bases at J, with 17 bases between the two ends. The CDR3 is CASSLASFGGPADTQYF. The CDR3 DNA reads TGTGCCAGCAGCTTAGCTTCGTTCGGGGGGCCCGCAGATACGCAGTATTTT.

The chain carries TRBV11-3 and TRBJ1-1, with 8 bases aligning to TRBD1. The V and J ends lost 8 bases and 1 base, in that order; junction bases with no gene match: 12. The germline V gene encodes CDR1 SGHNT and CDR2 YENEEA. The CDR3 totals 16 residues. CDR3 in amino acids: CASSRRGRKRNTEAFF. CDR3 nucleotides: TGTGCCAGCTCCCGCAGGGGGCGAAAACGGAACACTGAAGCTTTCTTT.

The chain combines TRBV5-8 with TRBJ1-6; a weak D match, TRBD1 (5 bases). V was pared by 7 bases and J by 7 bases, with 15 bases between. The CDR3 spans 14 residues. Per germline, CDR1 SGHTS and CDR2 YDEGEE. The CDR3 DNA is TGTGCCAGCCCCCCGGGGGAACTAAATTCACCCCTCCACTTT. Translation: CASPPGELNSPLHF.

The V gene is TRBV5-5, the J gene TRBJ2-3; the match to TRBD1 covers 10 bases. Trimming cost V 4 bases and J 6 bases; bases outside gene matches: 8. The CDR3 is 15 amino acids. Germline-derived CDR1 and CDR2 are SGHKS and YYEKEE (reference sequence). CDR3 sequence reads: CASSLGQGKRDTQYF. As DNA, the CDR3 is TGTGCCAGCAGCCTGGGACAGGGGAAAAGGGATACGCAGTATTTT. The full variable domain, its missing parts supplied by reference TRBV5-5 and TRBJ2-3, is DAGVTQSPTHLIKTRGQQVTLRCSPISGHKSVSWYQQVLGQGPQFIFQYYEKEERGRGNFPDRFSARQFPNYSSELNVNALLLGDSALYLCASSLGQGKRDTQYFGPGTRLTVL.

This chain connects TRBV6-6 to TRBJ1-1, with no clear D. The V end lost 6 bases, the J end lost 1 base, and 12 bases lay between the germline ends. The germline V gene has CDR1 MNHNY and CDR2 SVGAGI (reference sequence). This CDR3 contains 14 residues. The CDR3 region is CASRTSGWNTEAFF. The CDR3 DNA sequence: TGTGCCAGCAGGACGTCCGGGTGGAACACTGAAGCTTTCTTT.

The chain joins TRBV5-1 to TRBJ2-1; a weak D match, TRBD2 (6 bases). Germline CDR1 reads SGHRS; CDR2 reads YFSETQ. This CDR3 has 14 residues. With 3 bases removed from V and 4 bases from J, the gap between germline ends came to 11 bases. CDR3 sequence reads: CASSYGREYNEQFF. The DNA of the CDR3 is TGCGCCAGCAGCTACGGTCGGGAGTACAATGAGCAGTTCTTC.

The V gene is TRBV7-3, the J gene TRBJ1-1, with D possibly TRBD1 on 6 matching bases. Germline V gives CDR1 SGHTA, CDR2 FQGTGA. Trimming cost V 2 bases and J 4 bases, with 17 bases left between them. CDR3 length: 16 residues. Here the CDR3 DNA reads TGTGCCAGCAGCTTATTCCGCGGGGGGCTGTTCACTGAAGCTTTCTTT. Its translation: CASSLFRGGLFTEAFF.

The chain links TRBV29-1 to TRBJ2-7; possible D gene TRBD1, 6 bases. The length of the CDR3 is 13 residues. The germline V gene encodes CDR1 SQVTM and CDR2 ANQGSEA. V lost 0 bases and J lost 7, with 13 bases in between. Here the CDR3 reads CSVEDHSQGEQYF. The CDR3, as DNA: TGCAGCGTTGAAGATCATTCCCAGGGGGAGCAGTACTTC.

V gene TRBV9 combines with J gene TRBJ2-2; no firm D call. This CDR3 region has 16 residues. From germline, CDR1 is SGDLS and CDR2 YYNGEE. V lost 4 bases and J lost 3, with 16 bases in between. CDR3 sequence: CASSSRSRTDTGELFF. The CDR3 coding sequence is TGTGCCAGCAGCTCGCGGTCCCGAACGGACACCGGGGAGCTGTTTTTT.

The chain recombines TRBV7-3 with TRBJ1-1; maybe TRBD1 (5 bases). V was trimmed by 0 bases and J by 0 bases, leaving 14 bases between them. Per germline, CDR1 SGHTA and CDR2 FQGTGA. This CDR3 is built from 17 residues. The CDR3 region is CASSLTLGQGMNTEAFF. The CDR3 nucleotides are TGTGCCAGCAGCTTAACGTTGGGGCAGGGAATGAACACTGAAGCTTTCTTT.

V usage is TRBV6-4 and J usage is TRBJ1-1; D is possibly TRBD1 (6 bases). The V gene's germline CDR1 is MRHNA and CDR2 SNTAGT. CDR3 length equals 14 residues. V was clipped by 6 bases and J by 1 base, with 12 bases between them. CDR3 sequence: CASRTSGENTEAFF. DNA of the CDR3: TGTGCCAGCAGGACCTCAGGGGAGAACACTGAAGCTTTCTTT.

J is TRBJ2-7 and V is TRBV19; possibly TRBD2 for D (7 bases). Germline V gives CDR1 LNHDA, CDR2 SQIVND (reference sequence). This CDR3 spans 12 amino acids. Between the trimmed V and J ends, which lost 8 bases and 2 bases, there was a span of 10 bases. The CDR3 DNA reads as TGTGCCAGTGGGGGGGCCCCCTACGAGCAGTACTTC. Translation gives CASGGAPYEQYF.

This sequence joins TRBV6-7 and TRBJ1-5, with 8 nucleotides matching TRBD1. TRBV6-7 qualifies as an ORF whose function is uncertain. V lost 5 bases, J lost 3 bases, and 6 bases stayed unmatched. The CDR3 totals 15 residues. CDR3 sequence: CASSRADRVNQPQHF. DNA for the CDR3: TGTGCCAGCAGTCGGGCGGACAGGGTCAATCAGCCCCAGCATTTT.